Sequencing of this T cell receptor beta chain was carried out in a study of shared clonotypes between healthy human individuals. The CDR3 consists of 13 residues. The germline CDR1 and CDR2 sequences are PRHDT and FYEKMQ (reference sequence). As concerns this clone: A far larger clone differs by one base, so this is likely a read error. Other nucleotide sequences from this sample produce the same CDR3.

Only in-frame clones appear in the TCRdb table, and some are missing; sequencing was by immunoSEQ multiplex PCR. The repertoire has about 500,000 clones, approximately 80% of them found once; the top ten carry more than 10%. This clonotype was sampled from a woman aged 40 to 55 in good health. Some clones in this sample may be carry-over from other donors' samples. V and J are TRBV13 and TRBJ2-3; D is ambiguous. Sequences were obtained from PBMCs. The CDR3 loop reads CASSPRSPDTQYF. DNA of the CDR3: TGTGCCAGCAGCCCAAGGAGCCCCGATACGCAGTATTTC.